What follows are 13 T cell receptor beta chains derived from one specimen sequenced in a study of T cell responses to AZD1222 COVID-19 vaccine. The data were produced by immunoSEQ multiplex PCR, yet TCRdb's version contains in-frame clones alone and is incomplete. The sample has about 190,000 clones; about nine tenths are singletons. The source material was peripheral blood, sampled on day 0 of AZD1222 vaccination. These receptors were taken from an adult in good health.

This clone was seen more than once but under ten times. This chain joins TRBV30 and TRBJ1-3; no clear D gene. The CDR3 runs to 15 residues. Per the germline V gene, CDR1 is GTSNPN and CDR2 is SVGIG (reference sequence). V was clipped by 2 bases and J by 0 bases, with 11 bases between them. CDR3: CAWSPPWRSGNTIYF. DNA for the CDR3: TGTGCCTGGAGTCCCCCCTGGCGCTCTGGAAACACCATATATTTT.

V is TRBV27 and J is TRBJ1-2; D might be TRBD1 (5 bases). V gave up 0 bases and J gave up 3 bases, with 11 bases separating them. From germline, CDR1 is MNHEY and CDR2 SMNVEV (reference sequence). The CDR3 runs 15 residues. For the CDR3, the DNA is TGTGCCAGCAGTTTATCGCACAGGAGCCACTATGGCTACACCTTC. Protein sequence: CASSLSHRSHYGYTF.

The chain carries TRBV10-3 and TRBJ2-4, with a tentative D call TRBD1 (6 bases). Germline V lookup: CDR1 ENHRY, CDR2 SYGVKD. The CDR3 totals 14 residues. Trimming stripped 0 bases from V and 3 bases from J, with 6 bases between. The CDR3, as DNA: TGTGCCATCAGTGAGTCACAGGGCAAAAACATTCAGTACTTC. It yields the protein CAISESQGKNIQYF.

This clone was seen once. J is TRBJ2-7 and V is TRBV7-2; TRBD1 agrees at 7 bases. In germline, CDR1 is SGHTA, CDR2 FQGNSA. V was pared by 3 bases and J by 3 bases, with 2 bases of the junction left unmatched. The CDR3 has 13 amino acids. The CDR3 loop reads CASSLPGGYEQYF. CDR3 bases: TGTGCCAGCAGCTTGCCAGGGGGCTACGAGCAGTACTTC.

The chain uses TRBV25-1 and TRBJ2-2; possibly TRBD2 for D (6 bases). The CDR3 spans 15 residues. Germline V gene sequence: CDR1 MGHDK, CDR2 SYGVNS. V lost 8 bases and J 3 bases, leaving 16 bases between the germline ends. The chain's CDR3 is CASRVSGLYTGELFF. CDR3 DNA: TGTGCCAGCCGGGTTAGCGGATTATACACCGGGGAGCTGTTTTTT.

V and J are TRBV5-1 and TRBJ2-7; 13 bases match TRBD2. The germline V gene has CDR1 SGHRS and CDR2 YFSETQ. This CDR3 is 15 amino acids long. The junction had 3 bases not matched to a gene; V was cut back by 4 bases and J by 2 bases. The DNA of the CDR3 is TGCGCCAGCAGCACCGGACTAGCGGGGGCCTACGAGCAGTACTTC. Translating it yields CASSTGLAGAYEQYF.

In its sample, this clone was seen a few times. The V and J genes are TRBV5-1 and TRBJ2-2; D possibly uses TRBD1 or TRBD2 (5 bases each). The CDR3 has 15 amino acids. Per germline, CDR1 SGHRS and CDR2 YFSETQ. Trimming took 4 bases from V and 1 from J, leaving 11 bases between them. DNA for the CDR3: TGCGCCAGCAGCCGGGACGGATGGAACACCGGGGAGCTGTTTTTT. Protein product: CASSRDGWNTGELFF. The full variable domain, completed using reference TRBV5-1 and TRBJ2-2, is KAGVTQTPRYLIKTRGQQVTLSCSPISGHRSVSWYQQTPGQGLQFLFEYFSETQRNKGNFPGRFSGRQFSNSRSEMNVSTLELGDSALYLCASSRDGWNTGELFFGEGSRLTVL.

The chain couples TRBV9 to TRBJ1-2; D call uncertain. Germline CDR1 is SGDLS and CDR2 is YYNGEE. Trimming removed 4 bases at V and 4 bases at J, with 17 bases between. The CDR3 is made up of 15 amino acids. In DNA, the CDR3 is TGTGCCAGCAGCCCGCAAGGGTCCGGTGGCTATGGCTACACCTTC. Protein product: CASSPQGSGGYGYTF.

The rearrangement joins TRBV6-5 to TRBJ2-7; tentatively, D is TRBD1 or TRBD2 (5 bases each). V was cut by 6 bases and J by 4 bases, with 16 bases left in between. There are 14 residues in the CDR3. CDR1 and CDR2 (germline): MNHEY, SVGAGI. CDR3 residues: CASRVPGRWYEQYF. Here the CDR3 DNA reads TGTGCCAGCAGGGTACCGGGACGGTGGTACGAGCAGTACTTC.

V usage is TRBV7-3 and J usage is TRBJ2-2; 7 bases agree with TRBD1. This CDR3 is 18 amino acids long. V lost 2 bases, J lost 5 bases, and 14 bases stayed unmatched. CDR1 is SGHTA and CDR2 is FQGTGA in the germline V gene. CDR3 sequence: CASSLLKGALSNTGELFF. CDR3 sequence (DNA): TGTGCCAGCAGCTTATTAAAGGGGGCCTTAAGTAATACCGGGGAGCTGTTTTTT.

In DNA form, the CDR3 reads TGTGCCAGTAGTATGGATATAGTGGGTCAGCCCCAGCATTTT. This gives the protein CASSMDIVGQPQHF. The V and J genes are TRBV19 and TRBJ1-5, with D unresolved. V was pared by 3 bases and J by 6 bases, with 12 bases between. This CDR3 has 14 amino acids. Per the germline V gene, CDR1 is LNHDA and CDR2 is SQIVND (reference sequence). Complete variable domain (other parts from reference TRBV19 and TRBJ1-5): DGGITQSPKYLFRKEGQNVTLSCEQNLNHDAMYWYRQDPGQGLRLIYYSQIVNDFQKGDIAEGYSVSREKKESFPLTVTSAQKNPTAFYLCASSMDIVGQPQHFGDGTRLSIL.

This clone was detected once. The rearrangement uses TRBV5-4 and TRBJ1-3; 10 nucleotides agree with TRBD1. Germline V lookup: CDR1 SGHNT, CDR2 YYREEE (reference sequence). The CDR3 runs 16 residues. Trimming cost V 4 bases and J 3 bases; bases outside gene matches: 7. The CDR3: CASSSRDRGFGNTIYF. CDR3 bases: TGTGCCAGCAGCAGCAGGGACAGGGGTTTTGGAAACACCATATATTTT.

V and J are TRBV6-2 or TRBV6-3 and TRBJ2-1, with D perhaps matching TRBD1 or TRBD2 (5 bases each). The V gene's germline CDR1 is MNHEY and CDR2 SVGEGT. V shed 6 bases and J shed 0 bases, with 12 bases lying between them. The CDR3 runs 15 residues. CDR3 region: CASSLGGGSYNEQFF. The CDR3 nucleotides read TGTGCCAGCAGCCTAGGTGGGGGCTCCTACAATGAGCAGTTCTTC.